The rows below give T cell receptor beta chains drawn from one sample of a study of T-cell reconstitution after alpha-beta-depleted transplantation in children. In TCRdb, the PCR reads were re-called with MiXCR into one record per CDR3 protein. The sample yields around 200,000 distinct CDR3 sequences, about 6.4% seen once. The sequencing here drew on PBMCs from the stem cell graft donor, taken from the stem cell graft. The receptor set was obtained from a human donor who donated a stem cell graft to a child with Wiskott-Aldrich syndrome. Both conserved end residues are part of each CDR3. D genes are given only for firm matches. The size entry is marked missing in some rows and otherwise reads once, few, many or a size class.

j_gene: TRBJ2-3; d_gene: NA; abundance: few; v_gene: TRBV7-2; CDR3aa: CASSSGGFRTDTQYF; CDR3nt: TGTGCCAGCAGCTCAGGGGGGTTTCGCACAGATACGCAGTATTTT
j_gene: TRBJ2-3; d_gene: TRBD1; abundance: many; v_gene: TRBV27; CDR3aa: CASSLSGLVGQGVQDTQYF; CDR3nt: TGTGCCAGCAGTTTATCCGGGCTTGTAGGACAGGGGGTTCAAGATACGCAGTATTTT
j_gene: TRBJ2-3; d_gene: NA; abundance: many; v_gene: TRBV30; CDR3aa: CAWSVGGDTQYF; CDR3nt: TGTGCCTGGAGTGTAGGGGGAGATACGCAGTATTTT
j_gene: TRBJ2-6; d_gene: NA; abundance: NA; v_gene: TRBV5-1; CDR3aa: CASSLLFSRGRESPGANVLTF; CDR3nt: TGCGCCAGCAGCTTGTTGTTCTCTCGGGGCAGGGAGTCCCCTGGGGCCAACGTCCTGACTTTC
j_gene: TRBJ2-1; d_gene: TRBD2; abundance: many; v_gene: TRBV24-1; CDR3aa: CATNKAGASYNEQFF; CDR3nt: TGTGCCACCAACAAAGCGGGAGCCAGCTACAATGAGCAGTTCTTC
j_gene: TRBJ1-2; d_gene: TRBD1; abundance: many; v_gene: TRBV18; CDR3aa: CASSPPGQGKGYTF; CDR3nt: TGTGCCAGCTCACCCCCGGGACAGGGTAAAGGCTACACCTTC
j_gene: TRBJ2-1; d_gene: TRBD2; abundance: NA; v_gene: TRBV3-1; CDR3aa: CASSQEYGRAYNEQFF; CDR3nt: TGTGCCAGCAGCCAAGAATACGGGAGGGCCTACAATGAGCAGTTCTTC
j_gene: TRBJ2-3; d_gene: NA; abundance: many; v_gene: TRBV29-1; CDR3aa: CSVEDVGPGGTDTQYF; CDR3nt: TGCAGCGTTGAAGATGTGGGCCCCGGAGGAACAGATACGCAGTATTTT
j_gene: TRBJ1-5; d_gene: NA; abundance: many; v_gene: TRBV6-2/TRBV6-3; CDR3aa: CASRTGINQPQHF; CDR3nt: TGTGCCAGCAGGACAGGAATCAATCAGCCCCAGCATTTT
j_gene: TRBJ2-3; d_gene: NA; abundance: NA; v_gene: TRBV5-1; CDR3aa: CASSLAPESTDTQYF; CDR3nt: TGCGCCAGCAGCTTGGCGCCGGAATCGACAGATACGCAGTATTTT
j_gene: TRBJ2-2; d_gene: TRBD2; abundance: many; v_gene: TRBV6-2/TRBV6-3; CDR3aa: CASSTGLAGPTGELFF; CDR3nt: TGTGCCAGCAGTACGGGACTAGCGGGACCCACCGGGGAGCTGTTTTTT
j_gene: TRBJ2-2; d_gene: NA; abundance: NA; v_gene: TRBV7-9; CDR3aa: CASSDRGELFF; CDR3nt: TGTGCCAGCAGCGATCGCGGGGAGCTGTTTTTT
j_gene: TRBJ1-3; d_gene: NA; abundance: many; v_gene: TRBV3-1; CDR3aa: CASSQDLNRVLNTIYF; CDR3nt: TGTGCCAGCAGCCAAGATTTGAACAGGGTACTGAACACCATATATTTT
j_gene: TRBJ2-1; d_gene: TRBD2; abundance: many; v_gene: TRBV20-1; CDR3aa: CSAYSGTRGFNEQFF; CDR3nt: TGCAGTGCTTATTCCGGGACTAGAGGTTTCAATGAGCAGTTCTTC
j_gene: TRBJ2-7; d_gene: NA; abundance: NA; v_gene: TRBV7-9; CDR3aa: CASSSATRDPLEQYF; CDR3nt: TGTGCCAGCAGCTCAGCCACTCGGGACCCCTTGGAGCAGTACTTC
j_gene: TRBJ2-7; d_gene: NA; abundance: many; v_gene: TRBV4-3; CDR3aa: CASSQDRGGNYEQYF; CDR3nt: TGCGCCAGCAGCCAAGATCGAGGCGGGAACTACGAGCAGTACTTC
j_gene: TRBJ1-3; d_gene: TRBD1; abundance: few; v_gene: TRBV12-3/TRBV12-4; CDR3aa: CASSLGTGILSSGNTIYF; CDR3nt: TGTGCCAGCAGTTTAGGGACAGGCATCTTAAGCTCTGGAAACACCATATATTTT
j_gene: TRBJ1-5; d_gene: TRBD1; abundance: many; v_gene: TRBV30; CDR3aa: CAWSGTGDHQPQHF; CDR3nt: TGTGCCTGGAGTGGGACAGGGGACCATCAGCCCCAGCATTTT
j_gene: TRBJ2-1; d_gene: TRBD2; abundance: NA; v_gene: TRBV7-7; CDR3aa: CASSLGAGGPDEQFF; CDR3nt: TGTGCCAGCAGCTTAGGAGCGGGAGGGCCGGATGAGCAGTTCTTC
j_gene: TRBJ2-3; d_gene: NA; abundance: many; v_gene: TRBV24-1; CDR3aa: CASEGWYTDTQYF; CDR3nt: TGTGCCTCGGAGGGGTGGTACACAGATACGCAGTATTTT
j_gene: TRBJ2-3; d_gene: TRBD1; abundance: many; v_gene: TRBV24-1; CDR3aa: CATSGRDSSTDTQYF; CDR3nt: TGTGCCACCAGTGGCCGGGACAGTAGCACAGATACGCAGTATTTT
j_gene: TRBJ2-1; d_gene: NA; abundance: many; v_gene: TRBV12-3/TRBV12-4; CDR3aa: CASRASRMSSYNEQFF; CDR3nt: TGTGCCAGCAGGGCTAGCAGAATGAGCTCCTACAATGAGCAGTTCTTC
j_gene: TRBJ1-2; d_gene: NA; abundance: many; v_gene: TRBV12-3/TRBV12-4; CDR3aa: CASSPWEKGGYTF; CDR3nt: TGTGCCAGCAGTCCCTGGGAGAAGGGCGGCTACACCTTC
j_gene: TRBJ2-2; d_gene: NA; abundance: NA; v_gene: TRBV19; CDR3aa: CASSMIAAFPSGELFF; CDR3nt: TGTGCCAGTAGTATGATAGCGGCGTTTCCCTCCGGGGAGCTGTTTTTT
j_gene: TRBJ2-7; d_gene: TRBD2; abundance: few; v_gene: TRBV5-1; CDR3aa: CASSLEGTSGFSGQYF; CDR3nt: TGCGCCAGCAGCTTGGAGGGGACTAGCGGATTCTCCGGGCAGTACTTC
j_gene: TRBJ2-7; d_gene: TRBD1; abundance: NA; v_gene: TRBV6-1; CDR3aa: CASSSPDRGLEQYF; CDR3nt: TGTGCCAGCAGCTCACCTGACAGGGGGCTTGAGCAGTACTTC
j_gene: TRBJ1-4; d_gene: TRBD1; abundance: many; v_gene: TRBV6-5; CDR3aa: CASSRQGTNEKLFF; CDR3nt: TGTGCCAGCAGTCGACAGGGAACTAATGAAAAACTGTTTTTT
j_gene: TRBJ2-3; d_gene: TRBD1; abundance: many; v_gene: TRBV12-3/TRBV12-4; CDR3aa: CASGTGLFTDTQYF; CDR3nt: TGTGCCAGCGGGACAGGGTTATTCACAGATACGCAGTATTTT
j_gene: TRBJ1-1; d_gene: NA; abundance: many; v_gene: TRBV4-3; CDR3aa: CASSQTTGGRNTEAFF; CDR3nt: TGCGCCAGCAGCCAGACGACAGGCGGGAGGAACACTGAAGCTTTCTTT
j_gene: TRBJ1-6; d_gene: TRBD1; abundance: many; v_gene: TRBV27; CDR3aa: CASSLNRGQGNSPLHF; CDR3nt: TGTGCCAGCAGCCTAAACAGGGGTCAAGGGAATTCACCCCTCCACTTT
j_gene: TRBJ1-1; d_gene: NA; abundance: NA; v_gene: TRBV6-1; CDR3aa: CASSRRGPQEDEAFF; CDR3nt: TGTGCCAGCAGTCGTAGAGGGCCTCAGGAAGATGAAGCTTTCTTT
j_gene: TRBJ2-1; d_gene: TRBD2; abundance: many; v_gene: TRBV3-1; CDR3aa: CASSQGTLAGVTSYNEQFF; CDR3nt: TGTGCCAGCAGCCAAGGGACGCTAGCGGGGGTTACCTCCTACAATGAGCAGTTCTTC
j_gene: TRBJ2-3; d_gene: TRBD1; abundance: many; v_gene: TRBV7-9; CDR3aa: CASSLTGRGSADTQYF; CDR3nt: TGTGCCAGCAGCCTCACGGGCAGGGGGTCCGCAGATACGCAGTATTTT
j_gene: TRBJ1-1; d_gene: NA; abundance: many; v_gene: TRBV6-2/TRBV6-3; CDR3aa: CASTPQGVDTEAFF; CDR3nt: TGTGCCAGCACTCCCCAGGGTGTGGACACTGAAGCTTTCTTT
j_gene: TRBJ2-2; d_gene: NA; abundance: NA; v_gene: TRBV21-1; CDR3aa: CASSRKGGGPGTGELFF; CDR3nt: TGTGCCAGCAGCCGAAAGGGAGGGGGGCCAGGTACCGGGGAGCTGTTTTTT
j_gene: TRBJ2-7; d_gene: NA; abundance: NA; v_gene: TRBV19; CDR3aa: CASSIRQGNYEQYF; CDR3nt: TGTGCCAGTAGTATTAGGCAGGGGAACTACGAGCAGTACTTC
j_gene: TRBJ2-7; d_gene: NA; abundance: many; v_gene: TRBV28; CDR3aa: CASSSLGEQYF; CDR3nt: TGTGCCAGCAGTTCGCTGGGCGAGCAGTACTTC
j_gene: TRBJ1-4; d_gene: NA; abundance: many; v_gene: TRBV4-2; CDR3aa: CASKPRRGMTDEKLFF; CDR3nt: TGTGCCAGCAAACCCCGGAGGGGAATGACGGATGAAAAACTGTTTTTT
j_gene: TRBJ1-2; d_gene: NA; abundance: few; v_gene: TRBV3-1; CDR3aa: CASATSRSRGYTF; CDR3nt: TGTGCCAGCGCCACCAGCAGATCCAGGGGCTACACCTTC
j_gene: TRBJ1-2; d_gene: NA; abundance: many; v_gene: TRBV12-3/TRBV12-4; CDR3aa: CASSSTPESYGYTF; CDR3nt: TGTGCCAGCAGTTCCACCCCAGAGTCCTATGGCTACACCTTC
j_gene: TRBJ2-7; d_gene: NA; abundance: once; v_gene: TRBV2; CDR3aa: CASSDGAPSYEQYF; CDR3nt: TGTGCCAGCAGTGACGGCGCTCCTTCCTACGAGCAGTACTTC
j_gene: TRBJ2-5; d_gene: NA; abundance: NA; v_gene: TRBV28; CDR3aa: CASSSLMGAVPETQYF; CDR3nt: TGTGCCAGCAGTTCCCTAATGGGGGCCGTTCCGGAGACCCAGTACTTC
j_gene: TRBJ2-5; d_gene: TRBD2; abundance: many; v_gene: TRBV10-3; CDR3aa: CAIGLAGQETQYF; CDR3nt: TGTGCCATCGGGTTAGCGGGGCAAGAGACCCAGTACTTC
j_gene: TRBJ2-3; d_gene: TRBD2; abundance: NA; v_gene: TRBV5-1; CDR3aa: CASSAPTSGGTDTQYF; CDR3nt: TGCGCCAGCAGCGCCCCGACTAGCGGGGGGACAGATACGCAGTATTTT
j_gene: TRBJ2-2; d_gene: TRBD1; abundance: few; v_gene: TRBV20-1; CDR3aa: CSARDRGGQGATGELFF; CDR3nt: TGCAGTGCTAGAGATCGGGGTGGGCAGGGGGCGACCGGGGAGCTGTTTTTT
j_gene: TRBJ2-1; d_gene: TRBD1; abundance: many; v_gene: TRBV20-1; CDR3aa: CSAGSDRGFFDEQFF; CDR3nt: TGCAGTGCTGGCTCCGACAGGGGATTTTTTGATGAGCAGTTCTTC
j_gene: TRBJ2-7; d_gene: TRBD2; abundance: many; v_gene: TRBV12-3/TRBV12-4; CDR3aa: CASNLGTSGSYEQYF; CDR3nt: TGTGCCAGCAATCTAGGAACTAGCGGGAGTTACGAGCAGTACTTC
j_gene: TRBJ1-5; d_gene: NA; abundance: many; v_gene: TRBV20-1; CDR3aa: CSARQGSSNQPQHF; CDR3nt: TGCAGTGCTAGACAGGGGTCCAGCAATCAGCCCCAGCATTTT
j_gene: TRBJ1-1; d_gene: NA; abundance: many; v_gene: TRBV14; CDR3aa: CASSQISADTEAFF; CDR3nt: TGTGCCAGCAGCCAAATCTCGGCTGACACTGAAGCTTTCTTT